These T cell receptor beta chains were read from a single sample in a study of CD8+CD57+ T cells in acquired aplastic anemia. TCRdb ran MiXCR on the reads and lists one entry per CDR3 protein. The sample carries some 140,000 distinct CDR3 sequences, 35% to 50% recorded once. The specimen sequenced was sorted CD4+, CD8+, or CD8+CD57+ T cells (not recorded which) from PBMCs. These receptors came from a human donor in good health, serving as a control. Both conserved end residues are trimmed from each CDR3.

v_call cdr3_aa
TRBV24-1 ATAGKYSNQPQH
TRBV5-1 ASSNPTGGYGYT
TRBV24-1 ATGLAGPTEQF
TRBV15 ATSTYRGYEQY
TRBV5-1 ASSLGHTEAF
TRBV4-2 ASSHDAGTNTRGYT
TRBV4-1 ASSHRDRGGYEQY
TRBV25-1 ASSGSPRNAEAF
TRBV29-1 SVDSLRAEAF
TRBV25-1 ASSADRDSSPLH
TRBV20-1 SARDGGRYNEQF
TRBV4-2 ASSQGGVSKSTDTQY
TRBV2 ASSDWARGLGYT
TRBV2 ASSEKNTQY
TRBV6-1 ASSGGVDRVYEQY
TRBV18 ASSPPGNIYGYT
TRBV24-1 ATSDFARNYGYT
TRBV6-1 AGRRNRDRGSGVYEQY
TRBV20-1 SATNPTGTGAYEQY
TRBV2 ASITETSTGELF
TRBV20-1 SATGLAGGETQY